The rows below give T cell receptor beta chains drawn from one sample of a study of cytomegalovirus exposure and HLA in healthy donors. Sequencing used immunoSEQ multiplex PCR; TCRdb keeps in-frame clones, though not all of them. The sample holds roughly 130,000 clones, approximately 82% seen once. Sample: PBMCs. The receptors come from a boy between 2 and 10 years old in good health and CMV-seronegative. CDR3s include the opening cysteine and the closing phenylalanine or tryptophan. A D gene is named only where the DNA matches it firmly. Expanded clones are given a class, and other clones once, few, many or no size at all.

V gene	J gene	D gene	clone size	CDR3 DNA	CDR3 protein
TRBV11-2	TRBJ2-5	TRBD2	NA	TGTGCCAGCAGCTCGCCGACTAGCGGGAGAATGAAGACCCAGTACTTC	CASSSPTSGRMKTQYF
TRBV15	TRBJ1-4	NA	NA	TGTGCCACCAGCAGAGATCGGACAAGTAATGAAAAACTGTTTTTT	CATSRDRTSNEKLFF
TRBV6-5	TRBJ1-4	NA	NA	TGTGCCAGCAGCCTCGGTCCCCGTAATAATGAAAAACTGTTTTTT	CASSLGPRNNEKLFF
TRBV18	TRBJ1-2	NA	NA	TGTGCCAGCTCACCAAACAGGGACGGCTACACCTTC	CASSPNRDGYTF
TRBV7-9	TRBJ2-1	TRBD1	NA	TGTGCCAGCAGCACCCCCCGGGGGACAGGCTACAATGAGCAGTTCTTC	CASSTPRGTGYNEQFF
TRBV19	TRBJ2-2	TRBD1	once	TGTGCCAGTAGGGTATGGGGACAGGGGAACACCGGGGAGCTGTTTTTT	CASRVWGQGNTGELFF
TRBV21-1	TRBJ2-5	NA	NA	TGTGCCAGCAGCAAAGGCAGGGGGCTCCTTAAAGAGACCCAGTACTTC	CASSKGRGLLKETQYF
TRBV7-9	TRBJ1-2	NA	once	TGTGCCAGCAGACGAGACAGTTTCTATGGCTACACCTTC	CASRRDSFYGYTF
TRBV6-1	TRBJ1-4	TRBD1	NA	TGTGCCAGCAGTGAAGGGACAGGGGGCGTCGAAAAACTGTTTTTT	CASSEGTGGVEKLFF
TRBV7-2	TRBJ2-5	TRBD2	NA	TGTGCCAGCAGCGTGGAGCGGGGAAACGGGGGAGAGACCCAGTACTTC	CASSVERGNGGETQYF
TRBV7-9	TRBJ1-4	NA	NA	TGTTCCAGCAGCTTGAATAAAGGCTACGCGGGAACGGATGAAAAACTGTTTTTT	CSSSLNKGYAGTDEKLFF
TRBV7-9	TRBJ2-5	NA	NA	TGTGCCAGCAGCCCAGGCCAGGGGTTAGGAGAGCAGTACTTC	CASSPGQGLGEQYF
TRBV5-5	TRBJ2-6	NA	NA	TGTGCCAGCAGCTTCATAGAGTCCGGGGCCAACGTCCTGACTTTC	CASSFIESGANVLTF
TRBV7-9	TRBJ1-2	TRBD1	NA	TGTGCCAGCAGCCTGGGACAGGGTTTGGGAGTCTATGGCTACACCTTC	CASSLGQGLGVYGYTF
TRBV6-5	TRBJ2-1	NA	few	TGTGCCAGCAGTTCAGGACTCACTCCTGGGAATGAGCAGTTCTTC	CASSSGLTPGNEQFF
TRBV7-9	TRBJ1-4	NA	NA	TGTGCCAGCAGCACGCAACAGGGAACTAATGAAAAACTGTTTTTT	CASSTQQGTNEKLFF
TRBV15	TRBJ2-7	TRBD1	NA	TGTGCCACCAGCACCCAAAGGGGGCCGGCCTACGAGCAGTACTTC	CATSTQRGPAYEQYF
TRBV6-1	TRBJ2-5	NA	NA	TGTGCCAGCAGATTAGGGCGGGACCTAGAGACCCAGTACTTC	CASRLGRDLETQYF
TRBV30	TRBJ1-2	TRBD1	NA	TGTGCCTGGAGTATAGGGGGCGCCTATGGCTACACCTTC	CAWSIGGAYGYTF
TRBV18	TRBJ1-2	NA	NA	TGTGCCAGCTCACCCCAACCGGCGGGGATCACCAACTATGGCTACACCTTC	CASSPQPAGITNYGYTF
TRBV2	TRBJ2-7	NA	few	TGTGCCAGCAGTAGACAGGACCTGCTAAGTGAGCAGTACTTC	CASSRQDLLSEQYF
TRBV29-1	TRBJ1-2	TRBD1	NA	TGCAGCGTTGTGGACAGGAGAGGCTATGGCTACACCTTC	CSVVDRRGYGYTF
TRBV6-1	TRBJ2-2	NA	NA	TGTGCCAGCAGTGAAGATGGTTTGTACTTGAACACCGGGGAGCTGTTTTTT	CASSEDGLYLNTGELFF
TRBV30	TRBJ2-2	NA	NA	TGTGCCTGGAGGGGAAACACCCGGACTCCTTTGAACACCGGGGAGCTGTTTTTT	CAWRGNTRTPLNTGELFF
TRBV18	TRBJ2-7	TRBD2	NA	TGTGCCAGCTCACCGGGCCGGACTAGCACCCATGAGCAGTACTTC	CASSPGRTSTHEQYF
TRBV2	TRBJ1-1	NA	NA	TGTGCCAGCAGTGTGTCATTCACTGAAGCTTTCTTT	CASSVSFTEAFF
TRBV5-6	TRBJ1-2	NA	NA	TGTGCCAGCAGCTTGGGACAGGTGGACGGCTACACCTTC	CASSLGQVDGYTF
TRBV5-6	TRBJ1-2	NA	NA	TGTGCCAGCAGCTGGCATACGCCAGTGGACTACTATGGCTACACCTTC	CASSWHTPVDYYGYTF
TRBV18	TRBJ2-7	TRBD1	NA	TGTGCCAGCTCACCCGTGGACAGGGTGACGGGCGAGCAGTACTTC	CASSPVDRVTGEQYF
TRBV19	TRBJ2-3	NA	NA	TGTGCCAGTAGTATAAATCGACACCGCGAGAGAGATACGCAGTATTTT	CASSINRHRERDTQYF
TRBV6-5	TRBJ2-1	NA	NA	TGTGCCAGCAGTTACTCGGAGCCTTCCTACAATGAGCAGTTCTTC	CASSYSEPSYNEQFF
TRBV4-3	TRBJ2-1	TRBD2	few	TGCGCCAGCAGCCAAGGGGCGGGGGGCTCCTACAATGAGCAGTTCTTC	CASSQGAGGSYNEQFF
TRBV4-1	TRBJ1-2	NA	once	TGCGCCAGCAGCCAAGTAGGACTGCTCTATGGCTACACCTTC	CASSQVGLLYGYTF
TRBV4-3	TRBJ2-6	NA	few	TGCGCCAGCAGCCACATCACACAGGGCGGTGGGGCCAACGTCCTGACTTTC	CASSHITQGGGANVLTF
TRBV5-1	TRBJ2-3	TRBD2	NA	TGCGCCAGCAGCTCACGACTAGCGGCAGATACGCAGTATTTT	CASSSRLAADTQYF
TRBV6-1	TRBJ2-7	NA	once	TGTGCCAGCAGTGAAGTGGTAGCGGCCCTCCCCGAGCAGTACTTC	CASSEVVAALPEQYF
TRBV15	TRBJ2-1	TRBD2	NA	TGTGCCACCAGCCTCCGGGAGGGGATTTACAATGAGCAGTTCTTC	CATSLREGIYNEQFF
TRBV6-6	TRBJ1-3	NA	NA	TGTGCCAGCAGCCCTAACTCCTCTGGAAACACCATATATTTT	CASSPNSSGNTIYF
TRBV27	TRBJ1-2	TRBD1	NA	TGTGCCAGCAGTTCTCTCGCGGGACAGGGCGATGGCTACACCTTC	CASSSLAGQGDGYTF
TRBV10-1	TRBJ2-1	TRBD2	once	TGCGCCAGCAGTCCCGGACTAGCGGGAGTCGATGAGCAGTTCTTC	CASSPGLAGVDEQFF
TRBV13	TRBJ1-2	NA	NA	TGTGCCAGCAGCTTGGGCAGAGGGCATGGCTACACCTTC	CASSLGRGHGYTF
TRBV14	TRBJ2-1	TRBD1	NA	TGTGCCAGCAGCCAAGTCAGACAGGGGATTATATCCTACAATGAGCAGTTCTTC	CASSQVRQGIISYNEQFF
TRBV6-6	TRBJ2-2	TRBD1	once	TGTGCCAGCAGTTCGTTAGACAGGGCGAACACCGGGGAGCTGTTTTTT	CASSSLDRANTGELFF
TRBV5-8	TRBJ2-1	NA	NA	TGTGCCAGCAGCTCTTTCCGGGATGAGCAGTTCTTC	CASSSFRDEQFF
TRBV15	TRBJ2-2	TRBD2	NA	TGTGCCACCAGCGGCGTCCCGGGACTAGCGGGAAGGGCCGGCACCGGGGAGCTGTTTTTT	CATSGVPGLAGRAGTGELFF
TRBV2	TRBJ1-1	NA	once	TGTGCCAGCAGTCCCATCACCGGGGGGGCGTCAAACACTGAAGCTTTCTTT	CASSPITGGASNTEAFF
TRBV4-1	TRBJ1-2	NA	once	TGCGCCAGCAGCCAAGGGACAAGGTCCCAAGCTAACTATGGCTACACCTTC	CASSQGTRSQANYGYTF
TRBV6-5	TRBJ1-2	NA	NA	TGTGCCAGCAGTTCACAGGGTAGTGGCTACACCTTC	CASSSQGSGYTF
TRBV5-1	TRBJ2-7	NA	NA	TGCGCCAGCAGCCCCCCGGGAGCCCCAACCTACGAGCAGTACTTC	CASSPPGAPTYEQYF
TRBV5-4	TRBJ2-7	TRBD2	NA	TGTGCCAGCAGCTCCGGGACTAGCGGAAAAACCTACGAGCAGTACTTC	CASSSGTSGKTYEQYF
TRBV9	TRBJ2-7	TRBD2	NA	TGTGCCAGCGGGCCCGGGAGGGAATTGGTCTACGAGCAGTACTTC	CASGPGRELVYEQYF
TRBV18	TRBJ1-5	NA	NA	TGTGCCAGCTCACCAACTCAGGGTCAGCCCCAGCATTTT	CASSPTQGQPQHF
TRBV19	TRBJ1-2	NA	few	TGTGCCAGTAGAAAGCCAGGGGCAAGGGACTATGGCTACACCTTC	CASRKPGARDYGYTF
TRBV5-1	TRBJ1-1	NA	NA	TGCGCCAGCAGCTTGGCGCAGGTCAGAACTGAAGCTTTCTTT	CASSLAQVRTEAFF
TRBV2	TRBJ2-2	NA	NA	TGTGCCAGTGACAGGGAGGTTCCCGGGGAGCTGTTTTTT	CASDREVPGELFF